This T cell receptor beta chain was documented in a study of cytomegalovirus exposure and HLA in healthy donors. The method was immunoSEQ multiplex PCR; TCRdb's version includes in-frame clones alone and lacks a portion of them. The repertoire holds roughly 120,000 clones, with around 94% as singletons. Sequencing used PBMCs. This clonotype originated in a woman between 18 and 29 years old in good health and CMV-seronegative.

The CDR3 spells CASSPRSGGTTDTQYF. The CDR3 DNA is TGTGCCAGCTCCCCCCGGAGCGGGGGGACCACAGATACGCAGTATTTT. The chain employs TRBV18 and TRBJ2-3, with TRBD2 matching 9 bases. The CDR3 length is 16 residues. Looked up from germline, CDR1 is KGHSH and CDR2 is LQKENI. V lost 6 bases and J lost 2; bases outside the gene matches: 9.